These T cell receptor beta chains were read from a single sample in a study of cytomegalovirus exposure and HLA in healthy donors. Here immunoSEQ multiplex PCR was the method, and the copy in TCRdb shows in-frame clones only, minus some. Among under 75,000 clones listed, almost 70% were seen once. The sample was PBMCs. The receptors were gathered from a middle-aged man in good health and CMV-seropositive. The CDR3 runs from the conserved cysteine through the conserved F or W. The order of the fields is CDR3 length, D gene, J gene, clone size, V gene, CDR3 protein, CDR3 DNA. The D gene is left open where the match is weak. Expanded clones get a size class; other rows say once, few or many, or leave the size out.

14	-	TRBJ1-2	once	TRBV9	CASSPGGPNYGYTF	TGTGCCAGCAGCCCGGGGGGGCCCAACTATGGCTACACCTTC
15	-	TRBJ1-6	-	TRBV6-5	CASSTQQGWDSPLHF	TGTGCCAGCAGTACTCAACAGGGCTGGGATTCACCCCTCCACTTT
14	TRBD1	TRBJ1-4	-	TRBV30	CAWRGGTGGEKLFF	TGTGCCTGGAGAGGAGGGACAGGTGGAGAAAAACTGTTTTTT
16	TRBD2	TRBJ2-7	-	TRBV11-2	CASSLGAGVSPYEQYF	TGTGCCAGCAGCTTAGGGGCGGGGGTATCCCCCTACGAGCAGTACTTC
18	TRBD1	TRBJ2-7	-	TRBV6-1	CASSVLLPGTGKAYEQYF	TGTGCCAGCAGTGTGCTCTTACCCGGGACAGGTAAAGCCTACGAGCAGTACTTC
17	TRBD2	TRBJ2-2	-	TRBV29-1	CSVGRLAGGWGTGELFF	TGCAGCGTTGGAAGACTAGCGGGGGGATGGGGCACCGGGGAGCTGTTTTTT
14	TRBD2	TRBJ2-1	-	TRBV7-9	CASSLRRGGLEQFF	TGTGCCAGCAGCTTGCGGCGGGGGGGCCTTGAGCAGTTCTTC
17	TRBD1	TRBJ1-2	few	TRBV11-2	CASSLNPGQGVKYGYTF	TGTGCCAGCAGCTTAAACCCCGGACAGGGCGTTAAGTATGGCTACACCTTC
15	-	TRBJ2-1	-	TRBV10-3	CAISAGQGGYNEQFF	TGTGCCATCAGCGCGGGGCAGGGGGGCTACAATGAGCAGTTCTTC
12	-	TRBJ2-7	-	TRBV5-4	CASSRDGYEQYF	TGTGCCAGCAGCCGGGATGGATACGAGCAGTACTTC
16	TRBD2	TRBJ2-1	-	TRBV2	CASTGTSPTPYNEQFF	TGTGCCAGCACCGGGACTAGCCCAACTCCCTACAATGAGCAGTTCTTC
12	-	TRBJ2-5	-	TRBV19	CASSISTETQYF	TGTGCCAGTAGCATTTCTACCGAGACCCAGTACTTC
15	-	TRBJ1-5	-	TRBV6-4	CASSRRQTPNQPQHF	TGTGCCAGCAGCCGTAGACAGACACCCAATCAGCCCCAGCATTTT
14	-	TRBJ2-2	-	TRBV2	CASKGQPNTGELFF	TGTGCCAGCAAGGGACAACCTAACACCGGGGAGCTGTTTTTT
12	-	TRBJ2-5	once	TRBV29-1	CSARGGALEQYF	TGCAGTGCTCGTGGAGGCGCATTGGAGCAGTACTTC